This T cell receptor (beta chain) was identified in a study of beta chain features in type 1 diabetes. Study results and limitations: PCR, the amplification step, might favor shorter templates, equally in patients and controls. All four CD4+ subsets from Type 1 diabetes patients carried moderately but significantly shorter TCRB CDR3s. Sequencing from cDNA could over-represent high-TCR-expressing cells.

Reverse transcription of all isolated RNA meant that expressed TCRB transcripts were sequenced. TCRdb's table, derived via immunoSEQ multiplex PCR, lists solely in-frame clones and lacks some. This sample yields some 270,000 clones, of which 7.5% to 9.5% are seen a single time; roughly 1% belongs to the top ten. The table lists this clone with many counts. The antigen remains unidentified. The germline V gene encodes CDR1 SGHTA and CDR2 FQGNSA. CDR3 length: 16 amino acids. Trimming pared 1 base from V and 0 bases from J, leaving 12 bases between. Input material: central memory CD4+ T cells from blood. The chain employs TRBV7-2 and TRBJ2-5; D gene ambiguous. The sequence derives from a young woman in good health. The CDR3 protein is CASSLVSSGYQETQYF. DNA of the CDR3: TGTGCCAGCAGCTTAGTTTCTAGTGGGTACCAAGAGACCCAGTACTTC.